One sample yielded the 18 T cell receptor beta chains listed below, sequenced in a study of Tregs in tolerant kidney transplant recipients. Produced via immunoSEQ multiplex PCR; TCRdb's table is partial and in-frame only. Of tens of thousands of clones in the sample, roughly 84% were seen once. Source material: CD4+ T cells from blood. The receptors were sampled from a human donor in good health.

The chain carries TRBV7-6 and TRBJ2-7, with 9 bases fitting TRBD1. The trim removed 1 base at V and 5 bases at J, leaving 6 bases unmatched. This CDR3 has 15 residues. Germline V CDR1 and CDR2: SGHVS, FNYEAQ. For the CDR3, the DNA is TGTGCCAGCAGCTTAGTACAGGGGGCGGTCCACGAGCAGTACTTC. As protein: CASSLVQGAVHEQYF.

The CDR3 sequence is CASSLGASNNSPLHF. For the CDR3, the DNA is TGTGCCAGCAGCTTAGGGGCTTCCAATAATTCACCCCTCCACTTT. This rearrangement joins TRBV7-2 to TRBJ1-6; D unclear. The CDR3 extends over 15 amino acids. The V end lost 1 base, the J end lost 5 bases, and 9 bases lay between the germline ends. Germline V gene lookup returns CDR1 SGHTA and CDR2 FQGNSA.

The chain has TRBV18 and TRBJ2-3; 10 bases are a match to TRBD2. The V gene end was trimmed by 2 bases and the J gene end by 5 bases; junction bases not matched to a gene: 10. CDR1 KGHSH and CDR2 LQKENI come from the germline V gene. This CDR3 has 17 residues. The CDR3 DNA reads as TGTGCCAGCTCACCAACCCCAGCGGGAGGGCCGATAGATACGCAGTATTTT. Its translation is CASSPTPAGGPIDTQYF.

V usage is TRBV5-1 and J usage is TRBJ2-5; D remains ambiguous. Germline V lookup: CDR1 SGHRS, CDR2 YFSETQ. The CDR3 is made up of 11 amino acids. V gave up 7 bases and J gave up 6 bases, with 10 bases separating them. CDR3 DNA sequence: TGCGCCAGCTACCACGAGCAGACCCAGTACTTC. As protein: CASYHEQTQYF.

This clone was counted once. This chain links TRBV11-1 with TRBJ2-1; TRBD2 aligns across 12 bases. The CDR3 length is 15 residues. The V and J ends lost 3 bases and 4 bases, in that order; junction bases with no gene match: 1. The germline V gene encodes CDR1 SGHAT and CDR2 FQDESV (reference sequence). CDR3 region: CASSFGLAGYNEQFF. The CDR3 DNA follows: TGTGCCAGCAGCTTCGGACTAGCGGGATACAATGAGCAGTTCTTC.

The chain combines TRBV19 with TRBJ2-5, with no clear D. Deletions cut 3 bases from V and 5 bases from J, with 16 bases between. Germline V gene data show CDR1 as LNHDA and CDR2 as SQIVND (reference sequence). CDR3 length: 15 residues. The DNA of the CDR3 is TGTGCCAGTAGTATCGGTAGGAGTATTTGGGAGACCCAGTACTTC. This codes for CASSIGRSIWETQYF.

This clone has a single count. This chain uses TRBV13 with TRBJ2-1; TRBD2 matches at 13 bases. Germline trimming cut 5 bases from V and 6 bases from J; bases unmatched to any gene: 7. The CDR3 has 16 amino acids. CDR1 and CDR2 from the germline V gene are PRHDT and FYEKMQ (reference sequence). The CDR3 nucleotides read TGTGCCAGCAGCGCCCGGACTAGCGGGAGTCGCAATGAGCAGTTCTTC. It specifies CASSARTSGSRNEQFF.

The CDR3 reads CASSEALYTGELFF. The CDR3 nucleotides are TGTGCCAGCAGCGAGGCCTTGTACACCGGGGAGCTGTTTTTT. The chain links TRBV7-3 to TRBJ2-2; D ambiguous. The CDR3 has 14 residues. V shed 5 bases and J shed 3 bases, with 10 bases lying between them. Germline V gene data show CDR1 as SGHTA and CDR2 as FQGTGA.

The J gene is TRBJ2-7, the V gene TRBV4-3; TRBD2 matches at 10 bases. The CDR3 has 18 residues. The germline V gene encodes CDR1 LGHNA and CDR2 YSLEER. V lost 0 bases to trimming and J lost 0 bases; unmatched junction nucleotides: 8. CDR3 nucleotides: TGCGCCAGCAGCCAAGATGGGCCACTAGCGGGATACTCCTACGAGCAGTACTTC. Its translation is CASSQDGPLAGYSYEQYF.

V gene TRBV27 combines with J gene TRBJ1-1; TRBD1 might be the D (5 bases). V lost 4 bases, J lost 5 bases, and 14 bases lay in between. Germline CDR1 is MNHEY and CDR2 is SMNVEV (reference sequence). This CDR3 is built from 14 residues. This chain's CDR3 is CASSSGRVYTEAFF. The CDR3 region has the DNA TGTGCCAGCAGTTCTGGCAGGGTCTATACTGAAGCTTTCTTT.

This clone was counted between two and nine times. The chain carries TRBV9 and TRBJ1-2; D remains ambiguous. In germline, CDR1 is SGDLS, CDR2 YYNGEE. Trimming cost V 0 bases and J 4 bases, with 10 bases left between them. The CDR3 has 14 amino acids. CDR3 in DNA: TGTGCCAGCAGCGTAGATGAGGCTTTCTATGGCTACACCTTC. It encodes CASSVDEAFYGYTF.

This sequence joins TRBV10-2 and TRBJ2-7; D is unresolved. This CDR3 region has 12 residues. V was shortened by 6 bases and J by 3 bases, with 9 bases between the two germline ends. Per the germline V gene, CDR1 is WSHSY and CDR2 is SAAADI. The CDR3 DNA reads as TGCGCCAGCAGCAACTCCGGCTACGAGCAGTACTTC. Translated, it gives CASSNSGYEQYF.

Comments on this clone: Compared with germline, one end of the junction differs, possibly owing to a read error. The chain uses TRBV7-8 and TRBJ1-1; D is uncertain. Germline V lookup: CDR1 SGHVS, CDR2 FQNEAQ. The CDR3 is 14 residues long. In DNA form, the CDR3 reads TGTGCCAGCACCTTAGGCAACTCGAACACTGAAGCTTTCTTT. Translation: CASTLGNSNTEAFF.

The chain has TRBV7-2 and TRBJ2-5, with 8 bases aligning to TRBD1. The germline V gene has CDR1 SGHTA and CDR2 FQGNSA. This CDR3 spans 15 amino acids. V dropped 7 bases and J dropped 1; count of bases not matched to a gene: 8. As DNA, the CDR3 is TGTGCCAGCACCAGGACAGGGTTCCTCCAAGAGACCCAGTACTTC. This encodes CASTRTGFLQETQYF.

The V and J genes are TRBV20-1 and TRBJ2-7; D call uncertain. The CDR3 length is 11 residues. CDR1 and CDR2 (germline): DFQATT, SNEGSKA (reference sequence). Trimming removed 6 bases from V and 3 bases from J, with 9 bases in between. CDR3 sequence (DNA): TGCAGTGCCATGGAAATCTACGAGCAGTACTTC. It yields the protein CSAMEIYEQYF.

As DNA, the CDR3 is TGTGCCAGCAGCCCGGATTATAGGGAGACCCAGTACTTC. Amino acid sequence: CASSPDYRETQYF. The chain recombines TRBV7-2 with TRBJ2-5, with no clear D. Between the trimmed V and J ends, which lost 5 bases and 5 bases, there was a span of 12 bases. From germline, CDR1 is SGHTA and CDR2 FQGNSA. The CDR3 contains 13 residues.

The rearrangement links TRBV6-6 to TRBJ1-2; 8 bases are shared with TRBD1. This CDR3 is 14 amino acids long. Per the germline V gene, CDR1 is MNHNY and CDR2 is SVGAGI (reference sequence). V dropped 4 bases and J dropped 4; count of bases not matched to a gene: 5. CDR3 in amino acids: CASSSPGTGYGYTF. The CDR3 DNA is TGTGCCAGCAGTTCCCCCGGGACAGGCTATGGCTACACCTTC.

This chain uses TRBV19 with TRBJ1-4; no definite D call. CDR1 and CDR2 from the germline V gene are LNHDA and SQIVND (reference sequence). The CDR3 loop spans 17 amino acids. V was pared by 3 bases and J by 0 bases, with 14 bases between. CDR3 sequence (DNA): TGTGCCAGTAGTATTCCAAGGGCAAAATCAACTAATGAAAAACTGTTTTTT. This codes for CASSIPRAKSTNEKLFF.